Presented here are 4 T cell receptor beta chains from one specimen sequenced in a study of blood T cells in healthy people across ages. Combining a sample-barcoded 5' primer with a J-beta primer mix, a second PCR ran for about 6 to 12 cycles. TCRdb ran MiXCR on the 5' RACE reads and lists one entry per CDR3 protein. Here the sample spans hundreds of thousands of distinct CDR3 sequences, 20% to 25% being singletons. Another study also made use of these data, one on T cells of mothers and their children.

The sequenced material came from blood. These receptor sequences come from a boy younger than 18 in good health.

V and J are TRBV5-5 and TRBJ2-5, with 10 nucleotides matching TRBD2. The better agreement between TRBJ2-7 and the DNA end casts doubt on the J call. The germline gives CDR1 SGHKS, CDR2 YYEKEE (reference sequence). The CDR3 sequence is 15 residues long. As DNA, the CDR3 is TGTGCCAGCAGCTGGGTAGCGGGAGGTTTCTACGAGCAGTACTTC. It is translated as CASSWVAGGFYEQYF.

There are many counts of this clonotype. A read error may produce the germline difference seen at one junction end. The chain combines TRBV11-3 with TRBJ2-2, with D unresolved. The V gene's germline CDR1 is SGHNT and CDR2 YENEEA. The CDR3 length is 13 residues. The CDR3 reads CASSFGYTGELFF. The CDR3 coding sequence is TGTGCCAGCAGCTTCGGGTACACTGGGGAGCTGTTTTTT.

In DNA, the CDR3 is TGTGCCAGTACCTCACGTGGGATGGGGAACATTCAGTACTTC. Translation: CASTSRGMGNIQYF. The rearrangement uses TRBV19 and TRBJ2-4, with D unresolved. V was shortened by 7 bases and J by 7 bases, with 17 bases between the two germline ends. The CDR3 has 14 residues. Germline CDR1 is LNHDA and CDR2 is SQIVND (reference sequence).

There are a few counts of this clonotype. This sequence joins TRBV10-3 and TRBJ1-5; the D is unclear. The V end was cut by 2 bases, the J end by 3 bases, with 8 bases between. The CDR3 length is 14 residues. In germline, CDR1 is ENHRY, CDR2 SYGVKD. The CDR3 DNA follows: TGTGCCATCAGTGAGCAGTCAGACAATCAGCCCCAGCATTTT. It translates to CAISEQSDNQPQHF.